The 29 T cell receptor beta chains below were found in one sample sequenced in a study of T cell repertoires in cytomegalovirus infection. TCRdb recomputed calls from the reads with MiXCR, one row per CDR3 protein. The sample contains around 550,000 distinct CDR3 sequences, less than 30% of which appear only once. Sequenced sample: PBMCs. The receptor source for this set is a human donor in good health (CMV status not recorded). Some clones in this sample may be carry-over from other donors' samples.

The gene calls are TRBV12-3 or TRBV12-4 and TRBJ2-1, with D possibly being TRBD1 (6 bases). V was pared by 4 bases and J by 5 bases, with 21 bases between. The CDR3 length is 17 residues. In DNA, the CDR3 is TGTGCCAGCAGTTATCCCTTAGGGGGAGTGATCCACAATGAGCAGTTCTTC. Protein product: CASSYPLGGVIHNEQFF.

This chain links TRBV27 with TRBJ1-1; TRBD1 aligns across 9 bases. J gave up 2 bases and V 6 bases, and 4 bases lay outside the gene matches. The CDR3 has 14 residues. Germline CDR1 is MNHEY and CDR2 is SMNVEV (reference sequence). The DNA of the CDR3 is TGTGCCAGCAGGTGGGGACAGGGCAACACTGAAGCTTTCTTT. It translates to CASRWGQGNTEAFF.

This clonotype was counted a few times. Written as DNA, the CDR3 is TGTGCCAGCAGTTCCCCCCTAGCGGGAGGACTTAATGAGCAGTTCTTC. Its translation is CASSSPLAGGLNEQFF. This chain joins TRBV6-6 and TRBJ2-1; 11 bases map to TRBD2. CDR3 length: 16 amino acids. Trimming at V came to 4 bases and at J to 7 bases, leaving 9 bases not matched to a gene. CDR1 is MNHNY and CDR2 is SVGAGI in the germline V gene (reference sequence).

This clonotype was observed a handful of times. The gene calls are TRBV6-1 and TRBJ2-5, with D tentatively TRBD1 or TRBD2 (6 bases each). The CDR3 runs 16 residues. Germline assignment: CDR1 MNHNS and CDR2 SASEGT. Trimming removed 5 bases from V and 1 base from J, with 17 bases in between. The CDR3: CASSRGVGATQETQYF. The CDR3 nucleotides are TGTGCCAGCAGTAGGGGGGTGGGGGCCACCCAAGAGACCCAGTACTTC.

This rearrangement joins TRBV24-1 to TRBJ1-6; D gene unclear. Between the trimmed V and J ends, which lost 4 bases and 9 bases, there was a span of 12 bases. Germline values: CDR1 KGHDR, CDR2 SFDVKD. This CDR3 is 14 amino acids long. Written as DNA, the CDR3 is TGTGCCACCAGTGAGAGTGGGTACGGTTCACCCCTCCACTTT. Residues: CATSESGYGSPLHF.

CDR3: CASSPDGHYGYTF. The CDR3 coding sequence is TGTGCCAGCAGTCCAGACGGGCACTATGGCTACACCTTC. This chain joins TRBV11-2 and TRBJ1-2; D call uncertain. Germline V gives CDR1 SGHAT, CDR2 FQNNGV. This CDR3 has 13 residues. Trimming cost V 6 bases and J 3 bases, with 11 bases left between them. Based on the CDR3 plus reference TRBV11-2 and TRBJ1-2, the full variable domain is EAGVAQSPRYKIIEKRQSVAFWCNPISGHATLYWYQQILGQGPKLLIQFQNNGVVDDSQLPKDRFSAERLKGVDSTLKIQPAKLEDSAVYLCASSPDGHYGYTFGSGTRLTVV.

The chain uses TRBV12-3 or TRBV12-4 and TRBJ2-1, with D unclear. Trimming removed 2 bases from V and 16 bases from J, with 12 bases in between. The CDR3 contains 11 residues. The DNA for the CDR3 is TGTGCCAGCAGTTTATTTGAGAAACAATTCTTC. This translates into CASSLFEKQFF.

This clonotype was detected only a few times. The genes are TRBV7-8 and TRBJ1-1; TRBD1 agrees at 9 bases. The germline V gene has CDR1 SGHVS and CDR2 FQNEAQ. CDR3 size: 15 residues. Unmatched junction bases numbered 9, after V lost 3 bases and J lost 7 bases. The CDR3 sequence is CASSFRDRVFGEAFF. CDR3 bases: TGTGCCAGCAGCTTCCGGGACAGGGTTTTTGGTGAAGCTTTCTTT.

Only a few counts were recorded for this clonotype. The chain uses TRBV24-1 and TRBJ2-1; TRBD2 matches at 10 bases. Germline-derived CDR1 and CDR2 are KGHDR and SFDVKD. The CDR3 loop spans 17 amino acids. With 0 bases clipped from V and 9 bases from J, the junction kept 10 bases outside the gene matches. Here the CDR3 reads CATSDLFGAGGLSEQFF. CDR3 DNA: TGTGCCACCAGTGATTTGTTTGGAGCGGGAGGGCTGAGTGAGCAGTTCTTC.

The chain joins TRBV5-1 to TRBJ2-1, with 7 bases that match TRBD2. Germline V lookup: CDR1 SGHRS, CDR2 YFSETQ. This CDR3 has 14 amino acids. J gave up 8 bases and V 4 bases, and 9 bases lay outside the gene matches. CDR3 nucleotides: TGCGCCAGCAGCCCGGGAGGCGGTTTCTATGAGCAGTTCTTC. This translates into CASSPGGGFYEQFF.

V gene TRBV2 combines with J gene TRBJ2-6; possibly TRBD1 for D (6 bases). The V end was cut by 8 bases, the J end by 0 bases, with 17 bases between. In germline, CDR1 is SNHLY, CDR2 FYNNEI. CDR3 length: 17 amino acids. CDR3 in amino acids: CASLPGQGRSGANVLTF. The CDR3 DNA reads as TGTGCCAGCCTCCCGGGACAAGGTCGCTCTGGGGCCAACGTCCTGACTTTC.

This clonotype was seen just once. The chain combines TRBV29-1 with TRBJ2-2; 9 nucleotides agree with TRBD1. Germline V gene sequence: CDR1 SQVTM, CDR2 ANQGSEA. The CDR3 is 16 residues long. J gave up 7 bases and V 0 bases, and 9 bases lay outside the gene matches. The CDR3 region is CSVEDRGDRGDGELFF. CDR3 in DNA: TGCAGCGTTGAAGATCGGGGAGACAGGGGGGACGGGGAGCTGTTTTTT.

This clonotype has ten or more counts. The chain carries TRBV7-2 and TRBJ2-1, with TRBD2 identical over 9 bases. This CDR3 has 16 amino acids. Losses at the gene ends were 3 bases for V and 10 bases for J; bases not matched to a gene: 13. Germline-derived CDR1 and CDR2 are SGHTA and FQGNSA. CDR3 amino acids: CASSFGAGGPLREQFF. DNA of the CDR3: TGTGCCAGCAGCTTCGGAGCGGGAGGCCCCCTTCGCGAGCAGTTCTTC.

This clonotype was picked up a small number of times. The chain is built from TRBV7-2 and TRBJ2-5; the D call may be TRBD1 or TRBD2 (6 bases each). Trimming took off 5 bases at V and 2 bases at J, with 12 bases between the two ends. The CDR3 has 14 residues. Per the germline V gene, CDR1 is SGHTA and CDR2 is FQGNSA. This CDR3 is CASSKGGQQETQYF. The CDR3 DNA sequence: TGTGCCAGCAGCAAGGGGGGTCAACAAGAGACCCAGTACTTC.

The genes are TRBV10-2 and TRBJ2-1; TRBD2 matches 7 bases. The CDR3 sequence is 16 residues long. J gave up 2 bases and V 0 bases, and 4 bases lay outside the gene matches. CDR1 is WSHSY, CDR2 SAAADI, per germline. CDR3 sequence: CASSESRAGTYNEQFF. CDR3 coding DNA: TGCGCCAGCAGTGAGTCTCGAGCGGGAACCTACAATGAGCAGTTCTTC.

This clonotype was observed at least ten times. This chain links TRBV6-2 or TRBV6-3 with TRBJ2-1, with 8 bases aligning to TRBD2. The CDR3 runs to 13 residues. Trimming removed 8 bases from V and 3 bases from J; junction bases left unmatched: 3. Germline CDR1 reads MNHEY; CDR2 reads SVGEGT. The DNA of the CDR3 is TGTGCCAGCGGGCGGGAGGACTACAATGAGCAGTTCTTC. It is translated as CASGREDYNEQFF.

There are a few counts of this clonotype. The chain couples TRBV12-3 or TRBV12-4 to TRBJ2-5, with D possibly called TRBD1 or TRBD2 (6 bases each). Trimming stripped 0 bases from V and 2 bases from J, with 16 bases between. The CDR3 runs to 17 residues. CDR3 amino acids: CASSLAGRGVVQETQYF. Here the CDR3 DNA reads TGTGCCAGCAGTTTAGCCGGTAGGGGGGTGGTACAAGAGACCCAGTACTTC.

This chain uses TRBV7-9 with TRBJ2-1, with D possibly being TRBD2 (5 bases). CDR3 length: 14 residues. Deletions cut 6 bases from V and 1 base from J, with 10 bases between. The germline V gene encodes CDR1 SEHNR and CDR2 FQNEAQ (reference sequence). The CDR3 here is CASRDWRSYNEQFF. The CDR3 DNA reads as TGTGCCAGCAGGGACTGGCGATCCTACAATGAGCAGTTCTTC.

The chain is built from TRBV2 and TRBJ2-4; TRBD1 agrees at 10 bases. In germline, CDR1 is SNHLY, CDR2 FYNNEI. The CDR3 runs to 13 residues. V gave up 6 bases and J gave up 6 bases; unmatched junction bases: 2. CDR3 amino acids: CASSGQGGNIQYF. Written as DNA, the CDR3 is TGTGCCAGCAGCGGACAGGGGGGAAACATTCAGTACTTC.

This clonotype occurred many times. The rearrangement joins TRBV7-2 to TRBJ1-5, with D maybe TRBD1 (5 bases). The CDR3 covers 14 residues. V lost 3 bases, J lost 4 bases, and 10 bases lay in between. CDR1 is SGHTA and CDR2 is FQGNSA in the germline V gene. The CDR3 loop is CASSFIQGNQPQHF. The CDR3 DNA is TGTGCCAGCAGCTTTATCCAGGGTAATCAGCCCCAGCATTTT.

Only a few counts were recorded for this clonotype. This chain links TRBV27 with TRBJ1-2; D unresolved. This CDR3 contains 15 residues. Germline CDR1 MNHEY, CDR2 SMNVEV (reference sequence). Trimming took off 5 bases at V and 3 bases at J, with 16 bases between the two ends. For the CDR3, the DNA is TGTGCCAGCAGTACGAATCGCGGGTTACACTATGGCTACACCTTC. The encoded protein is CASSTNRGLHYGYTF.

The V gene is TRBV9, the J gene TRBJ2-3; 7 bases agree with TRBD2. V was clipped by 0 bases and J by 4 bases; unmatched bases: 2. Germline V gives CDR1 SGDLS, CDR2 YYNGEE. The CDR3 contains 14 residues. The CDR3 sequence: CASSVERGPDTQYF. The CDR3 region has the DNA TGTGCCAGCAGCGTAGAGCGGGGTCCAGATACGCAGTATTTT.

The chain carries TRBV7-8 and TRBJ2-3; possibly TRBD2 for D (5 bases). CDR1 is SGHVS, CDR2 FQNEAQ, per germline. V lost 7 bases, J lost 3 bases, and 26 bases lay in between. The CDR3 has 18 residues. This chain's CDR3 is CASTPGWEWGRGTDTQYF. The CDR3 DNA follows: TGTGCCAGCACCCCGGGGTGGGAGTGGGGTCGTGGGACAGATACGCAGTATTTT.

The rearrangement joins TRBV7-2 to TRBJ2-7; possibly TRBD2 for D (7 bases). The CDR3 has 15 residues. The germline V and J ends were trimmed by 0 bases and 3 bases, with 12 bases remaining between them. Germline CDR1 is SGHTA and CDR2 is FQGNSA. CDR3 region: CASSLAGGDGYEQYV. CDR3 DNA: TGTGCCAGCAGCTTAGCAGGGGGGGACGGCTACGAGCAGTACGTC.

The V gene is TRBV24-1, the J gene TRBJ2-2; D is perhaps TRBD1 (5 bases). The CDR3 loop spans 11 amino acids. Germline V gene lookup returns CDR1 KGHDR and CDR2 SFDVKD. The V end was cut by 9 bases, the J end by 4 bases, with 5 bases between. This CDR3 is CATGATGELFF. The CDR3 nucleotides read TGTGCCACCGGGGCCACCGGGGAGCTGTTTTTT.

V usage is TRBV6-2 or TRBV6-3 and J usage is TRBJ2-1, with D possibly matching TRBD1 (6 bases). This CDR3 has 15 amino acids. Germline V gene data show CDR1 as MNHEY and CDR2 as SVGEGT. Trimming shortened V by 6 bases and J by 4 bases, and 16 bases separated the two germline ends. The CDR3 bases are TGTGCCAGCAGCCCAGGGGCGGCGACTTACAATGAGCAGTTCTTC. Amino acids: CASSPGAATYNEQFF.

CDR3 sequence (DNA): TGTGCCTGGAGTCGGGTACTCGGATTTCGTATGAACACTGAAGCTTTCTTT. This gives the protein CAWSRVLGFRMNTEAFF. The chain links TRBV30 to TRBJ1-1, with D uncertain. V was pared by 2 bases and J by 0 bases, with 19 bases between. The germline gives CDR1 GTSNPN, CDR2 SVGIG (reference sequence). This CDR3 comprises 17 residues.

This chain connects TRBV7-9 to TRBJ1-1; D gene uncertain. Germline-derived CDR1 and CDR2 are SEHNR and FQNEAQ (reference sequence). Between the trimmed V and J ends, which lost 3 bases and 2 bases, there was a span of 10 bases. The CDR3 covers 14 residues. For the CDR3, the DNA is TGTGCCAGCAGCTTCCAGACCCATAACACTGAAGCTTTCTTT. Translation gives CASSFQTHNTEAFF. The full variable domain, with the rest looked up from reference TRBV7-9 and TRBJ1-1, is DTGVSQNPRHKITKRGQNVTFRCDPISEHNRLYWYRQTLGQGPEFLTYFQNEAQLEKSRLLSDRFSAERPKGSFSTLEIQRTEQGDSAMYLCASSFQTHNTEAFFGQGTRLTVV.

This clonotype has at least ten counts. The chain links TRBV19 to TRBJ1-5; D gene ambiguous. Germline assignment: CDR1 LNHDA and CDR2 SQIVND (reference sequence). This CDR3 spans 12 amino acids. V was cut by 9 bases and J by 3 bases, with 9 bases left in between. The CDR3 bases are TGTGCCAGCTCTGATTACAATCAGCCCCAGCATTTT. Residues: CASSDYNQPQHF.